The entry below gives a single TCR beta chain sequence along with its context. Per the germline V gene, CDR1 is MNHEY and CDR2 is SMNVEV (reference sequence). The V end was cut by 2 bases, the J end by 0 bases, with 20 bases between. CDR3 size: 18 residues. The record originates from a study of cytomegalovirus exposure and HLA in healthy donors. The PCR ran on 60 Vbeta and 13 Jbeta primers. The table came from immunoSEQ multiplex PCR; TCRdb's copy has only in-frame clones and leaves some out. The sample has over 120,000 clones, around two thirds seen once. The TCR comes from an older woman in good health and CMV-seropositive. The chain couples TRBV27 to TRBJ2-7; a weak D match, TRBD1 (6 bases). The material sequenced was PBMCs. DNA for the CDR3: TGTGCCAGCAGTTTAGGTGGCTTGCTGGGGGCGGGCTCCTACGAGCAGTACTTC. It is translated as CASSLGGLLGAGSYEQYF.